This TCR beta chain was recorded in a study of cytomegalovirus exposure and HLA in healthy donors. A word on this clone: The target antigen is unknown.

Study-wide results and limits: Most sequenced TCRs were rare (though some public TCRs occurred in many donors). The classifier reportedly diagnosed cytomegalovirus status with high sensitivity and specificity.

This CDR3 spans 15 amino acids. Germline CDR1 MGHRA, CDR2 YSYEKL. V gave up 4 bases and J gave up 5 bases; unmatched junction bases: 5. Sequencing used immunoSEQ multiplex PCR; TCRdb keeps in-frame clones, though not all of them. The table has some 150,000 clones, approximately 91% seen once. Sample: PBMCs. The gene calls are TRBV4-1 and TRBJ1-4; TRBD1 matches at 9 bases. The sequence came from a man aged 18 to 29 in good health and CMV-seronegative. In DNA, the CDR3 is TGCGCCAGCAGCCCAACCGGGACAGGGAATGAAAAACTGTTTTTT. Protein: CASSPTGTGNEKLFF.